These 8 T cell receptor beta chains came from one sample sequenced in a study of CD8 T cells in Susac syndrome. Roughly 0.45 to 1 ug RNA was reverse transcribed with random hexamers. Using its own MiXCR run on the immunoSEQ multiplex PCR reads, TCRdb lists one record per CDR3 protein. Of roughly 400,000 distinct CDR3 sequences listed, more than 80% are singletons. The sequenced material came from CD8+ T cells from PBMCs. The receptors derive from a human donor with multiple sclerosis.

The CDR3 loop is CASSQETAYSYEQYF. The CDR3 DNA follows: TGCGCCAGCAGCCAAGAGACAGCGTATTCCTACGAGCAGTACTTC. The chain recombines TRBV4-1 with TRBJ2-7; D may be TRBD1 (5 bases). V was trimmed by 0 bases and J by 1 base, leaving 10 bases between them. The CDR3 contains 15 residues. The germline CDR1 and CDR2 sequences are MGHRA and YSYEKL.

The chain employs TRBV4-2 and TRBJ1-4; TRBD1 aligns across 7 bases. The germline CDR1 and CDR2 sequences are LGHNA and YNFKEQ. The CDR3 totals 17 residues. The V gene end was trimmed by 4 bases and the J gene end by 4 bases; junction bases not matched to a gene: 12. CDR3 amino acids: CASSPPTGQIGNEKLFF. The CDR3 DNA follows: TGTGCCAGCAGCCCCCCGACAGGGCAGATTGGTAATGAAAAACTGTTTTTT.

V gene TRBV5-4 combines with J gene TRBJ2-7; 9 nucleotides match TRBD2. V shed 3 bases, J shed 4 bases, and the junction held 5 bases outside the gene matches. The CDR3 sequence is 14 residues long. Germline V lookup: CDR1 SGHNT, CDR2 YYREEE (reference sequence). In nucleotides, the CDR3 is TGTGCCAGCAGCTCGGGACTAGCCCGTTACGAGCAGTACTTC. It codes for CASSSGLARYEQYF.

In regard to this clonotype: The germline gene is not matched at one end of the junction; a read error may be the cause. The CDR3 DNA reads as TGCAGCGTTAAAACTAGCGGGGACTACAATGAGCGGTTCTTC. Its translation is CSVKTSGDYNERFF. V usage is TRBV29-1 and J usage is TRBJ2-1, with 10 bases identical to TRBD2. This CDR3 contains 14 residues. Germline CDR1 is SQVTM and CDR2 is ANQGSEA.

The table lists this clonotype with a count of one. The genes are TRBV19 and TRBJ1-1; D not resolved. The CDR3 is 13 amino acids. CDR1 is LNHDA and CDR2 is SQIVND in the germline V gene (reference sequence). Trimming left V 7 bases short and J 5 bases short, with 14 bases between. In DNA, the CDR3 is TGTGCCAGTACGAACGCATCTGCTACTGAAGCTTTCTTT. Translated, it gives CASTNASATEAFF.

This sequence joins TRBV4-2 and TRBJ2-1, with TRBD1 as a possible D gene (6 bases). The germline CDR1 and CDR2 sequences are LGHNA and YNFKEQ. V was trimmed by 1 base and J by 8 bases, leaving 15 bases between them. The CDR3 is made up of 15 amino acids. CDR3 residues: CASSQGGQGSDEQFF. For the CDR3, the DNA is TGTGCCAGCAGCCAAGGGGGGCAGGGAAGCGATGAGCAGTTCTTC.

This clonotype has just one count. The genes are TRBV30 and TRBJ2-3; 11 positions match TRBD2. Germline CDR1 and CDR2: GTSNPN and SVGIG (reference sequence). V was clipped by 0 bases and J by 1 base; unmatched bases: 0. The CDR3 sequence is 15 residues long. The CDR3 protein is CAWSVGLAGTDTQYF. In nucleotides, the CDR3 is TGTGCCTGGAGTGTGGGACTAGCGGGCACAGATACGCAGTATTTT.

V gene TRBV4-1 combines with J gene TRBJ1-4; D unclear. CDR3 length equals 16 residues. The germline gives CDR1 MGHRA, CDR2 YSYEKL. V was shortened by 1 base and J by 5 bases, with 14 bases between the two germline ends. The CDR3 here is CASSQVQRGGNEKLFF. The CDR3 coding sequence is TGCGCCAGCAGCCAAGTGCAGCGCGGTGGGAATGAAAAACTGTTTTTT.